The entry below gives a single T cell receptor beta chain sequence along with its context. This specimen belongs to a study of T cell responses to AZD1222 COVID-19 vaccine. Assay: immunoSEQ multiplex PCR; the TCRdb copy retains only in-frame clones and omits some. The data show about 160,000 clones, roughly 94% seen once. Specimen: peripheral blood, collected 28 days after the second AZD1222 dose. The receptor's source is an adult who received the AZD1222 COVID-19 vaccine.

CDR3 residues: CASSPLDREGEKLFF. In DNA form, the CDR3 reads TGTGCCAGTAGTCCCCTGGACAGGGAAGGTGAAAAACTGTTTTTT. J is TRBJ1-4 and V is TRBV19; 8 positions match TRBD1. Germline CDR1 reads LNHDA; CDR2 reads SQIVND (reference sequence). V lost 5 bases and J lost 7; bases outside the gene matches: 9. The CDR3 totals 15 residues. The full variable domain, its missing parts supplied by reference TRBV19 and TRBJ1-4, is DGGITQSPKYLFRKEGQNVTLSCEQNLNHDAMYWYRQDPGQGLRLIYYSQIVNDFQKGDIAEGYSVSREKKESFPLTVTSAQKNPTAFYLCASSPLDREGEKLFFGSGTQLSVL.